This T cell receptor beta chain was sequenced during a study of T cells in Graves' hyperthyroidism and ophthalmopathy. This clonotype was counted only a few times. The TCR beta CDR3 regions underwent amplification using RNA transcripts as the source. First-round RT-PCR of the TCR CDR3 relied on the HTBI primer set. TCRdb processed the multiplex PCR reads anew with MiXCR; each CDR3 protein has one entry. The data contain 400,000 to 550,000 distinct CDR3 sequences, roughly 24% of them singletons. CDR1 and CDR2 (germline): MNHNS, SASEGT. With 3 bases removed from V and 2 bases from J, the gap between germline ends came to 7 bases. The CDR3 runs to 13 residues.

This sequence was found in a woman aged 30 to 39 with Graves' ophthalmopathy. Sequencing input: blood. The chain couples TRBV6-1 to TRBJ1-1; D remains unclear. The CDR3 region is CASSEHPNTEAFF. The CDR3 DNA is TGTGCCAGCAGTGAGCACCCTAACACTGAAGCTTTCTTT.